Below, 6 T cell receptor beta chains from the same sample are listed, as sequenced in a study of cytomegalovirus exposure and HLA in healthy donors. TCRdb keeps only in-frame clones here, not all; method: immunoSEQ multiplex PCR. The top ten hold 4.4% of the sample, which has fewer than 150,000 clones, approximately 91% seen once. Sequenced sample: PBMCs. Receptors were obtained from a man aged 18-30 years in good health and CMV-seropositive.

The CDR3 sequence: CASGGGLTDTQYF. Here the CDR3 DNA reads TGTGCCAGTGGGGGGGGTTTGACAGATACGCAGTATTTT. The chain recombines TRBV7-2 with TRBJ2-3; 7 bases are a match to TRBD2. From germline, CDR1 is SGHTA and CDR2 FQGNSA. The trim removed 9 bases at V and 3 bases at J, leaving 6 bases unmatched. The length of the CDR3 is 13 residues.

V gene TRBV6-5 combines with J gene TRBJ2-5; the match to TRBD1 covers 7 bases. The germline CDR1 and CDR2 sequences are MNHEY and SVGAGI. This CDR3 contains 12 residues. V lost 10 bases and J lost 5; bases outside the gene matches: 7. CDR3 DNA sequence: TGTGCCACCTGGACAGGTGCGGAGACCCAGTACTTC. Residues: CATWTGAETQYF.

The chain's CDR3 is CASSYAGQEETQYF. The CDR3 bases are TGTGCCAGCAGTTACGCGGGACAGGAAGAGACCCAGTACTTC. V usage is TRBV6-5 and J usage is TRBJ2-5; TRBD1 matches at 8 bases. The CDR3 contains 14 residues. The V segment lost 2 bases and the J segment 3 bases; nucleotides outside the gene matches: 2. Per germline, CDR1 MNHEY and CDR2 SVGAGI.

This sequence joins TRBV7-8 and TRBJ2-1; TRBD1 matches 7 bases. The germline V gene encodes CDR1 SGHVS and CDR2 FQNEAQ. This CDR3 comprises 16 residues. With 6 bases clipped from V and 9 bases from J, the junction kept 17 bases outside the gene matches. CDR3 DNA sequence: TGTGCCAGCAGACCGGAATCGACAGGGTTAGATTCTGAGCAGTTCTTC. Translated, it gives CASRPESTGLDSEQFF. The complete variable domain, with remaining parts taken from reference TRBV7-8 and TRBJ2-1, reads GAGVSQSPRYKVAKRGQDVALRCDPISGHVSLFWYQQALGQGPEFLTYFQNEAQLDKSGLPSDRFFAERPEGSVSTLKIQRTQQEDSAVYLCASRPESTGLDSEQFFGPGTRLTVL.

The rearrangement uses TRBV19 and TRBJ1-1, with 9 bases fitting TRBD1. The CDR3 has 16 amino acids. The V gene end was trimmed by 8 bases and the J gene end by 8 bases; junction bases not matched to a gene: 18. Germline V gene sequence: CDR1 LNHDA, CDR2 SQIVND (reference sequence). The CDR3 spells CASRPTGGKIVAEAFF. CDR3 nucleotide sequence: TGTGCCAGTCGCCCGACAGGGGGTAAAATAGTAGCGGAAGCTTTCTTT.

The CDR3 DNA follows: TGCGCCAGCACTCTCAAGTTTTTCAGAGAGGCGCGAGTAAACTATGGCTACACCTTC. Translating it yields CASTLKFFREARVNYGYTF. The V and J genes are TRBV4-3 and TRBJ1-2; D ambiguous. The V gene lost 7 bases and the J gene lost 2 bases, with 29 bases spanning the gap. This CDR3 region has 19 residues. Germline loops: CDR1 LGHNA, CDR2 YSLEER.